These 12 T cell receptor beta chains were sequenced from one sample in a study of cytomegalovirus exposure and HLA in healthy donors. Both 60 Vbeta primers and 13 Jbeta primers went into the PCR. Clones were sequenced by immunoSEQ multiplex PCR, and TCRdb holds only the in-frame ones, with some missing. The profile covers 95,000 to 150,000 clones, with roughly 70% appearing a single time and 3% to 4% taken by the ten largest. The sequenced material came from PBMCs. Receptors originate from a man aged 30-40 years in good health and CMV-seronegative.

In DNA, the CDR3 is TGTGCCAGCTCAACCAGGGGGGCCAACGTCCTGACTTTC. Its protein product is CASSTRGANVLTF. V is TRBV18 and J is TRBJ2-6; D ambiguous. The germline V and J ends were trimmed by 5 bases and 4 bases, with 6 bases remaining between them. CDR1 and CDR2 from the germline V gene are KGHSH and LQKENI. This CDR3 region has 13 residues. The variable domain in full, with the rest retrieved from reference TRBV18 and TRBJ2-6, is NAGVMQNPRHLVRRRGQEARLRCSPMKGHSHVYWYRQLPEEGLKFMVYLQKENIIDESGMPKERFSAEFPKEGPSILRIQQVVRGDSAAYFCASSTRGANVLTFGAGSRLTVL.

The chain recombines TRBV30 with TRBJ2-7, with D possibly matching TRBD1 (6 bases). The CDR3 covers 13 residues. V lost 4 bases, J lost 6 bases, and 16 bases lay in between. The germline gives CDR1 GTSNPN, CDR2 SVGIG (reference sequence). The CDR3 DNA is TGTGCCTGGATATCCAGGGGTTTGGGCGAGCAGTACTTC. This translates into CAWISRGLGEQYF.

The rearrangement links TRBV5-1 to TRBJ2-3, with 9 bases that match TRBD1. The CDR3 length is 15 residues. CDR1 and CDR2 from the germline V gene are SGHRS and YFSETQ. V dropped 3 bases and J dropped 3; count of bases not matched to a gene: 5. In nucleotides, the CDR3 is TGCGCCAGCAGCTCGGACAGGGGCGATACAGATACGCAGTATTTT. It yields the protein CASSSDRGDTDTQYF.

This clone was seen a single time. The V gene is TRBV27, the J gene TRBJ1-5; no clear D. CDR3 length equals 13 residues. Per the germline V gene, CDR1 is MNHEY and CDR2 is SMNVEV (reference sequence). The V end lost 6 bases, the J end lost 10 bases, and 16 bases lay between the germline ends. The CDR3 coding sequence is TGTGCCAGCAGACTATTACCCTCCCTCCCCCAGCATTTT. This translates into CASRLLPSLPQHF.

Only a few counts were recorded for this clone. The V call is TRBV4-1, the J call TRBJ2-3, with D perhaps TRBD1 (6 bases). The ends were cut back, 2 bases at V and 6 bases at J, with 15 bases in the middle. Germline CDR1 is MGHRA and CDR2 is YSYEKL. The CDR3 has 15 amino acids. The CDR3 loop reads CASSQRYREEDTQYF. CDR3 nucleotides: TGCGCCAGCAGCCAACGTTACAGGGAAGAGGATACGCAGTATTTT.

This chain's CDR3 is CAWSGDSGGYNEQFF. The CDR3 DNA follows: TGTGCCTGGAGTGGCGATAGCGGGGGCTACAATGAGCAGTTCTTC. The chain has TRBV30 and TRBJ2-1; 9 bases align to TRBD2. This CDR3 spans 15 amino acids. Looked up from germline, CDR1 is GTSNPN and CDR2 is SVGIG (reference sequence). After removal of 1 base from V and 3 bases from J, the junction contained 4 bases not matched to a gene.

This chain uses TRBV2 with TRBJ2-5; TRBD1 aligns across 8 bases. The J call may not be correct, given that the DNA end is closer to TRBJ2-7. This CDR3 has 14 amino acids. Germline assignment: CDR1 SNHLY and CDR2 FYNNEI. CDR3 sequence: CASTPRGLSYEQYF. The CDR3 bases are TGTGCCAGCACCCCCAGGGGGCTCTCCTACGAGCAGTACTTC.

The chain employs TRBV6-1 and TRBJ1-2; D unclear. Germline values: CDR1 MNHNS, CDR2 SASEGT. V gave up 8 bases and J gave up 8 bases, with 24 bases separating them. The CDR3 extends over 15 amino acids. The CDR3: CASVGRGRHPTGYTF. In DNA, the CDR3 is TGTGCCAGCGTGGGCAGAGGGCGGCACCCAACCGGCTACACCTTC.

The J gene is TRBJ1-1, the V gene TRBV28, with TRBD1 matching 7 bases. This CDR3 spans 13 amino acids. Germline CDR1 MDHEN, CDR2 SYDVKM. The V gene end was trimmed by 6 bases and the J gene end by 4 bases; junction bases not matched to a gene: 5. DNA for the CDR3: TGTGCCAGCAGACGTGACAGGGTCACTGAAGCTTTCTTT. This codes for CASRRDRVTEAFF. Full variable domain (outside the CDR3, taken from reference TRBV28 and TRBJ1-1): DVKVTQSSRYLVKRTGEKVFLECVQDMDHENMFWYRQDPGLGLRLIYFSYDVKMKEKGDIPEGYSVSREKKERFSLILESASTNQTSMYLCASRRDRVTEAFFGQGTRLTVV.

There are a few counts of this clone. The rearrangement uses TRBV11-2 and TRBJ2-1; TRBD1 agrees at 7 bases. Per germline, CDR1 SGHAT and CDR2 FQNNGV. V shed 3 bases, J shed 6 bases, and the junction held 14 bases outside the gene matches. The CDR3 has 17 amino acids. CDR3 in DNA: TGTGCCAGCAGCTTTGTCGTCATTGCCGGGACAGTCAATGAGCAGTTCTTC. Amino acids: CASSFVVIAGTVNEQFF. The whole variable domain, filled in from reference TRBV11-2 and TRBJ2-1, reads EAGVAQSPRYKIIEKRQSVAFWCNPISGHATLYWYQQILGQGPKLLIQFQNNGVVDDSQLPKDRFSAERLKGVDSTLKIQPAKLEDSAVYLCASSFVVIAGTVNEQFFGPGTRLTVL.

The chain carries TRBV6-6 and TRBJ2-7, with 11 bases that match TRBD2. J gave up 2 bases and V 6 bases, and 3 bases lay outside the gene matches. The CDR3 loop spans 14 amino acids. Germline V gene lookup returns CDR1 MNHNY and CDR2 SVGAGI (reference sequence). CDR3: CASRNSGGAYEQYF. CDR3 nucleotide sequence: TGTGCCAGCAGAAATAGCGGGGGGGCCTACGAGCAGTACTTC.

This chain links TRBV4-3 with TRBJ2-5; no firm D call. CDR1 is LGHNA, CDR2 YSLEER, per germline. The CDR3 loop spans 13 amino acids. Between the trimmed V and J ends, which lost 1 base and 4 bases, there was a span of 7 bases. CDR3 nucleotides: TGCGCCAGCAGCCAAGTACTCCGAGAGACCCAGTACTTC. It codes for CASSQVLRETQYF.